These T cell receptor beta chains were read from a single sample in a study of T cell responses to AZD1222 COVID-19 vaccine. The repertoire was sequenced with immunoSEQ multiplex PCR; TCRdb's copy has only in-frame clones and lacks some. The table records approximately 82,000 clones, 85% to 95% of them present only once. The specimen was peripheral blood, collected on day 0 of AZD1222 vaccination. These receptors were collected from an adult in good health. Both conserved end residues are part of each CDR3. D genes are given only for firm matches. Only some rows state a clone size, as once, few, many or a class for expanded clones.

TRBJ2-3 TRBV19 TRBD1 - TGTGCCAGTAGTCCTAGGACAGGGGGAATGGTGGATACGCAGTATTTT CASSPRTGGMVDTQYF
TRBJ1-2 TRBV29-1 - - TGCAGCGTTGAAAGAGACTGGCCACATGGCTACACCTTC CSVERDWPHGYTF
TRBJ1-2 TRBV5-1 TRBD1 - TGCGCCAGCAGCTGGCCCGCTCTCGACAGGGGGCGAGGGGGCTACACCTTC CASSWPALDRGRGGYTF
TRBJ2-2 TRBV11-2 - - TGTGCCAGCAGCTCCCAACTGACACTGAACACCGGGGAGCTGTTTTTT CASSSQLTLNTGELFF
TRBJ1-4 TRBV5-1 TRBD1 - TGCGCCAGCAGCACGGGACAGCTTAATGAAAAACTGTTTTTT CASSTGQLNEKLFF
TRBJ1-2 TRBV6-5 TRBD1 - TGTGCCAGCAGCGACACAGGGGGCAGGAACTATGGCTACACCTTC CASSDTGGRNYGYTF
TRBJ1-1 TRBV18 - - TGTGCCAGCTCGCGGGGGGGCGCCTCGGGCACTGAAGCTTTCTTT CASSRGGASGTEAFF
TRBJ1-1 TRBV19 - once TGTGCCAGTATCCCCAGGTTGACACAGGGAGGTGGCACTGAAGCTTTCTTT CASIPRLTQGGGTEAFF
TRBJ1-6 TRBV7-9 TRBD1 - TGTGCCAGCAGCCCCCCAGGGGGATGGAATTCACCCCTCCACTTT CASSPPGGWNSPLHF
TRBJ2-7 TRBV3-1/TRBV3-2 - - TGTGCCAGCAGCCAGAGGGAAGGCTACGAGCAGTACTTC CASSQREGYEQYF
TRBJ1-5 TRBV19 - - TGTGCCAGTAGTATAGATGCGGTAGGCAATCAGCCCCAGCATTTT CASSIDAVGNQPQHF
TRBJ1-5 TRBV7-2 TRBD1 - TGTGCCAGCAGCATAGGACAGGTCAATCAGCCCCAGCATTTT CASSIGQVNQPQHF
TRBJ1-4 TRBV28 - - TGTGCCAGCAGTTTATCCAGAACTAATGAAAAACTGTTTTTT CASSLSRTNEKLFF
TRBJ1-2 TRBV3-1/TRBV3-2 TRBD1 - TGTGCCAGCAGCCAATGGACAGGGGGTGGCTACACCTTC CASSQWTGGGYTF
TRBJ1-4 TRBV19 - - TGTGCCAGTAGTGCGCGGACAGCATTGAATGAAAAACTGTTTTTT CASSARTALNEKLFF
TRBJ2-2 TRBV7-2 TRBD1 - TGTGCCAGCAGCTACATAGGACAGGCACCCGGGGAGCTGTTTTTT CASSYIGQAPGELFF
TRBJ1-1 TRBV12-3/TRBV12-4 TRBD1 - TGTGCCAGCAGTTTTCAGGGGGCCGCTGAAGCTTTCTTT CASSFQGAAEAFF
TRBJ2-4 TRBV5-1 TRBD2 - TGCGCCAGCCGGGAGGATGGGGTAGCCAAAAACATTCAGTACTTC CASREDGVAKNIQYF
TRBJ2-3 TRBV9 TRBD2 - TGTGCCAGCAGCGTCGGGAGCGGGGGGGCGAGTACAGATACGCAGTATTTT CASSVGSGGASTDTQYF
TRBJ2-2 TRBV5-1 - - TGCGCCAGCAGCTTGGTTATGGACGGGGAGCTGTTTTTT CASSLVMDGELFF
TRBJ2-5 TRBV27 - - TGTGCCAGCAGTCACTCTGGGAAACGGGAGACCCAGTACTTC CASSHSGKRETQYF
TRBJ2-7 TRBV15 TRBD1 - TGTGCCACCAGCAGGCTCGGCAGGGGGTTTTACGAGCAGTACTTC CATSRLGRGFYEQYF
TRBJ2-7 TRBV5-1 - - TGCGCCAGCAGCTTGGACCTACAGTCCTACGAGCAGTACTTC CASSLDLQSYEQYF
TRBJ1-1 TRBV2 - - TGTGCCAGCAGTGAAGACAAAAGTGGAGCTTTCTTT CASSEDKSGAFF
TRBJ1-1 TRBV9 TRBD1 - TGTGCCAGCAGCGTAGAACAGGGGATTACTGAAGCTTTCTTT CASSVEQGITEAFF
TRBJ2-7 TRBV18 - few TGTGCCAGCTCACCATTGACTGCGGACGACGAGCAGTACTTC CASSPLTADDEQYF
TRBJ1-5 TRBV10-3 - - TGTGCCATCAGATCCGAGGACGGAGGGGGCAATCAGCCCCAGCATTTT CAIRSEDGGGNQPQHF
TRBJ1-5 TRBV20-1 - - TGCAGTGCTAGTTCAGGGGAGAGCAATCAGCCCCAGCATTTT CSASSGESNQPQHF
TRBJ2-7 TRBV7-9 - - TGTGCCAGCAGCTTACGTGGGTCCTACGAGCAGTACTTC CASSLRGSYEQYF
TRBJ1-5 TRBV5-6 - - TGTGCCAGCACCTTGCTAGGGGATAGCAATCAGCCCCAGCATTTT CASTLLGDSNQPQHF
TRBJ2-5 TRBV28 TRBD1 - TGTGCCAGCAGTTCGGGACAGTCGCGAGAGACCCAGTACTTC CASSSGQSRETQYF
TRBJ1-3 TRBV11-2 - - TGTGCCAGCAGCAATCGACAGGTGGCGTCCATATATTTT CASSNRQVASIYF
TRBJ2-7 TRBV6-5 - - TGTGCCAGCAGTTACTCGACTACTGGCAGGGGAAACGAGCAGTACTTC CASSYSTTGRGNEQYF
TRBJ2-5 TRBV19 - once TGTGCCAGTAATGACAATCATCGAGAGACCCAGTACTTC CASNDNHRETQYF
TRBJ2-2 TRBV4-2 TRBD2 - TGTGCCAGCAGCCTTCAACCCGGGGGGACCCCGAACACCGGGGAGCTGTTTTTT CASSLQPGGTPNTGELFF
TRBJ2-2 TRBV7-9 - - TGTGCCAGCCAGTCACGGGACACCGCGAACACCGGGGAGCTGTTTTTT CASQSRDTANTGELFF
TRBJ1-6 TRBV11-2 - - TGTGCCAGCAGCTTAATGGTCTTTGGATCCCCCCTCCACTTT CASSLMVFGSPLHF
TRBJ1-2 TRBV28 - - TGTGCCAGCAGTTTGGTAGGAACGTACACCTTC CASSLVGTYTF
TRBJ2-7 TRBV2 - medium-sized TGTGCCAGCAGTGTAAAGCCCGTTGCTGAGCAGTACTTC CASSVKPVAEQYF
TRBJ2-1 TRBV20-1 - - TGCAGTGCTAGTAAGACCTCCGACAATGAGCAGTTCTTC CSASKTSDNEQFF
TRBJ2-5 TRBV10-3 - - TGTGCCATCAGTGAGGAAGGGGAGACCCAGTACTTC CAISEEGETQYF
TRBJ1-1 TRBV28 - - TGTGCCAGCAGTCCGACGGAGGGAGGGCGGACTGAAGCTTTCTTT CASSPTEGGRTEAFF
TRBJ1-2 TRBV5-1 TRBD1 few TGCGCCAGCAGCTTGGATCAGGGGGCCTATGGCTACACCTTC CASSLDQGAYGYTF
TRBJ1-5 TRBV15 - many TGTGCCACCAGCAGAGACAATCAGCCCCAGCATTTT CATSRDNQPQHF
TRBJ1-2 TRBV15 - - TGTGCCACCAGCAGGGCAAGGAGGTTTGATGGCTACACCTTC CATSRARRFDGYTF
TRBJ1-2 TRBV28 - - TGTGCCAGCAGTACAGGACCTAATCGGTATGGCTACACCTTC CASSTGPNRYGYTF
TRBJ1-1 TRBV6-5 TRBD1 - TGTGCCAGCAGTCCCTACACCCGACAGGGATCAGCTTTCTTT CASSPYTRQGSAFF
TRBJ2-7 TRBV19 TRBD1 - TGTGCCAGTGGACAGGGCTCCTACGAGCAGTACTTC CASGQGSYEQYF
TRBJ1-2 TRBV30 TRBD1 - TGTGCCTGGAGTCCCGGGACAGGGGGCTATGGCTACACCTTC CAWSPGTGGYGYTF
TRBJ1-3 TRBV6-1 - once TGTGCCAGCAGTGAATACGGAAACACCATATATTTT CASSEYGNTIYF
TRBJ2-2 TRBV24-1 - - TGTGCCACCAGTGATCTACGGGGGACCAACACCGGGGAGCTGTTTTTT CATSDLRGTNTGELFF
TRBJ1-1 TRBV7-9 TRBD1 - TGTGCCAGCAGGGAGGGGGCGCGGGGTAACACTGAAGCTTTCTTT CASREGARGNTEAFF
TRBJ1-5 TRBV7-7 - - TGTGCTAGCAGCTTTAAAAGGGTCCCTAATCAGCCCCAGCATTTT CASSFKRVPNQPQHF
TRBJ2-7 TRBV4-1 TRBD1 - TGCGCCAGCAGCCAAGGCGAAGGGACAGGGAGTTACGAGCAGTACTTC CASSQGEGTGSYEQYF
TRBJ2-3 TRBV12-3/TRBV12-4 - - TGTGCCTCTAGAGGGCGCATAGATACGCAGTATTTT CASRGRIDTQYF
TRBJ1-1 TRBV7-9 TRBD1 - TGTGCCAGCAGCTTAGGAAAAGGGGGCGCAGACACTGAAGCTTTCTTT CASSLGKGGADTEAFF
TRBJ2-1 TRBV2 - - TGTGCCAGCAGCTCCCGATACGGTGAGCAGTTCTTC CASSSRYGEQFF
TRBJ1-6 TRBV15 - - TGTGCCACCAGCCGCCGGGACGGTGATTTGAGTTCACCCCTCCACTTT CATSRRDGDLSSPLHF
TRBJ1-1 TRBV6-1 - - TGTGCCAGCAGTGAAGCATGGGGTGGGTTGGCTTTCTTT CASSEAWGGLAFF